The entry that follows covers one T cell receptor (beta chain) sequence. Germline V gene data show CDR1 as SGHRS and CDR2 as YFSETQ. The CDR3 totals 17 residues. V lost 1 base, J lost 0 bases, and 17 bases lay in between. Study processing details: Amplified reference gene primers provided the basis for estimating nucleated cell counts. Here immunoSEQ multiplex PCR was the method, and the copy in TCRdb shows in-frame clones only, minus some. V, J and clone size are those of that table, while D and trimming were read from the DNA. The sample holds around 260,000 clones, 87% seen once. This record belongs to a study of blood T cell repertoires in COVID-19. Looking at the study overall: T cells, B-cell-depleted T cells, or PBMCs provided the cDNA or gDNA that served as material.

The rearrangement uses TRBV5-1 and TRBJ2-7; no firm D call. The source is a woman between 40 and 50 years old who had recovered from COVID-19. Sequenced: peripheral blood. CDR3 region: CASSLKDPPQTSYEQYF. Written as DNA, the CDR3 is TGCGCCAGCAGCTTGAAAGATCCCCCACAGACCTCCTACGAGCAGTACTTC.